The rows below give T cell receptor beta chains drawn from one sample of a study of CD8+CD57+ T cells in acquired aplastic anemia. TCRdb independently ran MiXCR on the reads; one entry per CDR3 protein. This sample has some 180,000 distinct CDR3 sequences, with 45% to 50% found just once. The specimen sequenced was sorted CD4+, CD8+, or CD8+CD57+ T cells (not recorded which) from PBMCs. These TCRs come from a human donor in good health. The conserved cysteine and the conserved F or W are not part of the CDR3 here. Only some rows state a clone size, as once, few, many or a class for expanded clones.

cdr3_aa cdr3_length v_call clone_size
SVDRGRTGELF 11 TRBV29-1 many
ASQDRSYQETQY 12 TRBV2 .
ASREIPGQQFNSPLH 15 TRBV6-1 many
ASSGFSWGRNTGELF 15 TRBV10-1 .
ASSPGQIMNTEAF 13 TRBV7-9 once
SAWTGMGAEAF 11 TRBV29-1 many
ASSNHGEETQY 11 TRBV27 few
ASREQGYSNQSQH 13 TRBV28 .
SVEEGRRGLAF 11 TRBV29-1 .
ASSHSQGAGRTEAF 14 TRBV12-3/TRBV12-4 few